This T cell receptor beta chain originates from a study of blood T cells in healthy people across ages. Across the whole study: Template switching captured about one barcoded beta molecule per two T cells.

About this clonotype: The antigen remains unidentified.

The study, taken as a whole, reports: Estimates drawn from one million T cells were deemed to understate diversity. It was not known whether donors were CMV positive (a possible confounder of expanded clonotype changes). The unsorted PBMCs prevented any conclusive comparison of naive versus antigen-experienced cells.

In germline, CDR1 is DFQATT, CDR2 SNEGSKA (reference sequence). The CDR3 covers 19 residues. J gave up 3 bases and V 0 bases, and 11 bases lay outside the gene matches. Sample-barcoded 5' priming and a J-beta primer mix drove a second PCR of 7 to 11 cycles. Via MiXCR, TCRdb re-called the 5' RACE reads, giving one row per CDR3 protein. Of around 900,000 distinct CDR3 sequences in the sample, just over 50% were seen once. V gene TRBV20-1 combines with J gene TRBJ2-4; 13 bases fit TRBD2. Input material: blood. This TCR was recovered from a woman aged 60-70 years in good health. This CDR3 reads CSARDFDQGLAGIKNIQYF. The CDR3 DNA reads TGCAGTGCTAGAGATTTTGATCAGGGACTAGCGGGAATCAAAAACATTCAGTACTTC.